This T cell receptor (beta chain) was sequenced in a study of control samples from healthy donors and cancer patients. Some clones are missing from TCRdb's copy, which holds only in-frame ones; the method was immunoSEQ multiplex PCR. The sample includes about 210,000 clones. The specimen was blood. The receptor's source is a woman in her twenties or thirties in good health.

Here the CDR3 reads CASFPKWGGYTF. For the CDR3, the DNA is TGTGCCAGCTTCCCGAAATGGGGAGGCTACACCTTC. J is TRBJ1-2 and V is TRBV6-5, with unresolved D. Germline assignment: CDR1 MNHEY and CDR2 SVGAGI. The CDR3 has 12 amino acids. V was shortened by 8 bases and J by 8 bases, with 15 bases between the two germline ends.